The rows below give T cell receptor beta chains drawn from one sample of a study of blood T cell repertoires in COVID-19. Repertoires were generated with immunoSEQ multiplex PCR, while TCRdb's copy carries only in-frame clones and drops some. The table includes about 390,000 clones, approximately 90% detected once. Sequencing was performed on PBMCs or T cells enriched from blood (not recorded which). These receptors were collected from a woman aged 50 to 60 who had recovered from COVID-19. Both conserved end residues are part of each CDR3. Each record gives: J gene, D gene, clone size, V gene, CDR3 protein, CDR3 DNA. D genes are given only for firm matches. Part of the rows lack a size; the others show once, few, many or a class for expanded clones.

j_gene: TRBJ2-7
d_gene: NA
abundance: NA
v_gene: TRBV15
CDR3aa: CATSPPGVYEQYF
CDR3nt: TGTGCCACCAGCCCACCCGGGGTTTACGAGCAGTACTTC

j_gene: TRBJ1-6
d_gene: NA
abundance: once
v_gene: TRBV7-2
CDR3aa: CASSLGPGGVGSPLHF
CDR3nt: TGTGCCAGCAGCTTAGGACCCGGGGGGGTCGGTTCACCCCTCCACTTT

j_gene: TRBJ2-7
d_gene: TRBD1
abundance: NA
v_gene: TRBV7-6
CDR3aa: CASSFSPGQGAHEQYF
CDR3nt: TGTGCCAGCAGCTTTTCGCCCGGACAGGGGGCCCACGAGCAGTACTTC

j_gene: TRBJ1-6
d_gene: TRBD1
abundance: NA
v_gene: TRBV11-2
CDR3aa: CASSLQGTYISPLHF
CDR3nt: TGTGCCAGCAGTTTACAGGGGACCTACATTTCACCCCTCCACTTT

j_gene: TRBJ1-2
d_gene: TRBD1
abundance: NA
v_gene: TRBV7-6
CDR3aa: CASKGAEGGYTF
CDR3nt: TGTGCCAGCAAGGGGGCAGAGGGTGGCTACACCTTC

j_gene: TRBJ2-7
d_gene: NA
abundance: NA
v_gene: TRBV3-1/TRBV3-2
CDR3aa: CASSPYRTSYEQYF
CDR3nt: TGTGCCAGCAGCCCGTACAGGACCTCCTACGAGCAGTACTTC

j_gene: TRBJ1-2
d_gene: NA
abundance: NA
v_gene: TRBV7-8
CDR3aa: CASSLELRDSHYGYTF
CDR3nt: TGTGCCAGCAGCTTAGAACTCAGGGATTCGCACTATGGCTACACCTTC

j_gene: TRBJ1-2
d_gene: NA
abundance: NA
v_gene: TRBV4-1
CDR3aa: CASSQALLEVDYGYTF
CDR3nt: TGCGCCAGCAGCCAAGCCCTGCTCGAGGTAGACTATGGCTACACCTTC

j_gene: TRBJ2-7
d_gene: TRBD2
abundance: NA
v_gene: TRBV7-9
CDR3aa: CASSLETSGAYEQYF
CDR3nt: TGTGCCAGCAGCTTAGAAACTAGCGGGGCCTACGAGCAGTACTTC

j_gene: TRBJ2-5
d_gene: NA
abundance: NA
v_gene: TRBV9
CDR3aa: CASSVSSSRNQETQYF
CDR3nt: TGTGCCAGCAGCGTATCTTCGTCGAGAAACCAAGAGACCCAGTACTTC

j_gene: TRBJ2-7
d_gene: NA
abundance: NA
v_gene: TRBV5-1
CDR3aa: CASSPQAVSYEQYF
CDR3nt: TGCGCCAGCAGCCCGCAGGCAGTTTCCTACGAGCAGTACTTC

j_gene: TRBJ1-3
d_gene: NA
abundance: NA
v_gene: TRBV13
CDR3aa: CASGVGMGNTIYF
CDR3nt: TGTGCCTCAGGGGTAGGGATGGGGAACACCATATATTTT

j_gene: TRBJ1-1
d_gene: NA
abundance: once
v_gene: TRBV3-1/TRBV3-2
CDR3aa: CASSQVPGTEAFF
CDR3nt: TGTGCCAGCAGCCAAGTTCCCGGCACTGAAGCTTTCTTT

j_gene: TRBJ1-1
d_gene: NA
abundance: few
v_gene: TRBV4-1
CDR3aa: CASSQDQAREAFF
CDR3nt: TGCGCCAGCAGCCAAGATCAGGCCAGGGAAGCTTTCTTT

j_gene: TRBJ1-2
d_gene: TRBD1
abundance: NA
v_gene: TRBV6-5
CDR3aa: CASSYPTGGDYGYTF
CDR3nt: TGTGCCAGCAGTTACCCGACAGGGGGTGACTATGGCTACACCTTC

j_gene: TRBJ2-5
d_gene: TRBD2
abundance: NA
v_gene: TRBV4-1
CDR3aa: CASSPGGTSILQETQYF
CDR3nt: TGCGCCAGCAGCCCGGGAGGGACTAGCATACTCCAAGAGACCCAGTACTTC

j_gene: TRBJ1-2
d_gene: NA
abundance: NA
v_gene: TRBV2
CDR3aa: CASSEKSAFNYGYTF
CDR3nt: TGTGCCAGCAGTGAGAAGTCAGCGTTTAACTATGGCTACACCTTC

j_gene: TRBJ1-2
d_gene: TRBD1
abundance: NA
v_gene: TRBV6-5
CDR3aa: CASSYGDRAYGYTF
CDR3nt: TGTGCCAGCAGTTACGGTGACAGGGCCTATGGCTACACCTTC

j_gene: TRBJ2-3
d_gene: TRBD2
abundance: NA
v_gene: TRBV15
CDR3aa: CATSRLGDSGITDTQYF
CDR3nt: TGTGCCACCAGCAGGTTGGGGGATAGCGGGATCACAGATACGCAGTATTTT